The 14 T cell receptor beta chains listed next were all sequenced from one sample in a study of post-analysis software for immune sequencing data. General study findings and limits: Higher frequency in patients than in controls was seen for five TRBV segments, with TRBV5-6, TRBV5-1 and TRBV20-1 among them.

Incorporated into the TCR beta cDNA libraries were unique molecular identifiers, which served to reduce PCR and sequencing biases. TCRdb analysed the PCR reads with MiXCR anew, one entry per CDR3 protein. The table has fewer than 900,000 distinct CDR3 sequences, about 45% seen once. Antigen specificity for these receptors is unknown. The sequenced sample consisted of blood. These receptors came from a girl aged 5-17 years with multiple sclerosis.

The chain uses TRBV7-8 and TRBJ2-1, with TRBD2 matching over 11 bases. CDR1 SGHVS and CDR2 FQNEAQ come from the germline V gene. V lost 5 bases, J lost 7 bases, and 13 bases stayed unmatched. The CDR3 runs 17 residues. The CDR3 loop is CASSILQVAGGINEQFF. The CDR3 nucleotides read TGTGCCAGCAGCATTTTACAAGTAGCGGGAGGGATAAATGAGCAGTTCTTC.

This chain joins TRBV29-1 and TRBJ1-1; a possible D gene is TRBD1 (6 bases). Trimming removed 7 bases from V and 5 bases from J, with 17 bases in between. The length of the CDR3 is 13 residues. CDR1 is SQVTM and CDR2 is ANQGSEA in the germline V gene. This chain's CDR3 is CSARQGGRTEAFF. As DNA, the CDR3 is TGCAGCGCGAGACAAGGGGGGCGAACTGAAGCTTTCTTT.

The chain carries TRBV29-1 and TRBJ1-1, with TRBD1 matching 11 bases. The CDR3 consists of 14 residues. The germline V gene has CDR1 SQVTM and CDR2 ANQGSEA. V shed 3 bases, J shed 4 bases, and the junction held 4 bases outside the gene matches. CDR3 bases: TGCAGCGTTGAGGGCGGGACAGGGGGCACTGAAGCTTTCTTT. Translated: CSVEGGTGGTEAFF.

The CDR3 sequence is CASSPVEDRLSDTQYF. CDR3 coding DNA: TGTGCCAGCAGCCCTGTGGAGGACAGGTTATCGGATACGCAGTATTTT. This chain joins TRBV7-2 and TRBJ2-3, with TRBD1 identical over 7 bases. Unmatched junction bases numbered 14, after V lost 5 bases and J lost 6 bases. The germline CDR1 and CDR2 sequences are SGHTA and FQGNSA. The CDR3 is 16 residues long. Variable domain in full (rest from reference TRBV7-2 and TRBJ2-3): GAGVSQSPSNKVTEKGKDVELRCDPISGHTALYWYRQSLGQGLEFLIYFQGNSAPDKSGLPSDRFSAERTGGSVSTLTIQRTQQEDSAVYLCASSPVEDRLSDTQYFGPGTRLTVL.

In nucleotides, the CDR3 is TGTGCCAGCCGCTGGTCTAGCGGGACCCATGAGCAGTTCTTC. Translating gives CASRWSSGTHEQFF. The rearrangement joins TRBV12-3 or TRBV12-4 to TRBJ2-1; 9 bases line up with TRBD2. The CDR3 totals 14 residues. Losses at the gene ends were 8 bases for V and 8 bases for J; bases not matched to a gene: 10.

This sequence joins TRBV11-2 and TRBJ2-5, with 14 bases matching TRBD2. The CDR3 is 19 residues long. The trim removed 9 bases at V and 2 bases at J, leaving 17 bases unmatched. Per germline, CDR1 SGHAT and CDR2 FQNNGV. The CDR3 DNA is TGTGCCAGGAAACCGGGACTAGCGGGAGCCCCCGCATCGCAAGAGACCCAGTACTTC. It translates to CARKPGLAGAPASQETQYF.

The gene calls are TRBV5-4 and TRBJ2-3; D gene unclear. The CDR3 totals 15 residues. Germline assignment: CDR1 SGHNT and CDR2 YYREEE (reference sequence). V was clipped by 0 bases and J by 2 bases, with 10 bases between them. CDR3 sequence: CASSLVGPPTDTQYF. CDR3 sequence (DNA): TGTGCCAGCAGCTTGGTCGGCCCTCCCACAGATACGCAGTATTTT.

This clonotype has a handful of counts. The chain joins TRBV28 to TRBJ2-7; D remains unclear. Trimming took off 6 bases at V and 0 bases at J, with 9 bases between the two ends. CDR1 is MDHEN and CDR2 is SYDVKM in the germline V gene. The CDR3 length is 13 residues. The CDR3: CASRATGSYEQYF. In DNA, the CDR3 is TGTGCCAGCAGGGCCACGGGCTCCTACGAGCAGTACTTC. The full variable domain, completed using reference TRBV28 and TRBJ2-7, is DVKVTQSSRYLVKRTGEKVFLECVQDMDHENMFWYRQDPGLGLRLIYFSYDVKMKEKGDIPEGYSVSREKKERFSLILESASTNQTSMYLCASRATGSYEQYFGPGTRLTVT.

The genes are TRBV14 and TRBJ1-2; unclear D gene. From germline, CDR1 is SGHDN and CDR2 FVKESK. This CDR3 comprises 15 residues. The V and J ends lost 1 base and 5 bases respectively, with 14 bases between them. This CDR3 is CASSQVGAGPYGYTF. CDR3 DNA: TGTGCCAGCAGCCAAGTGGGTGCAGGCCCATATGGCTACACCTTC.

To note about this clonotype: A much more abundant neighbour one base away suggests this may be a read error. The gene calls are TRBV3-1 and TRBJ2-5; D might be TRBD1 (5 bases). Germline CDR1 and CDR2: LGHDT and YNNKEL (reference sequence). There are 14 residues in the CDR3. Here the CDR3 reads CANSQGVLEETQYF. Here the CDR3 DNA reads TGTGCCAACAGCCAAGGGGTGTTGGAAGAGACCCAGTACTTC.

The V call is TRBV28, the J call TRBJ2-4, with 8 bases fitting TRBD1. V lost 7 bases to trimming and J lost 13 bases; unmatched junction nucleotides: 9. Germline V gene lookup returns CDR1 MDHEN and CDR2 SYDVKM. The CDR3 is made up of 12 amino acids. CDR3 bases: TGTGCCAGCACCAGGGGGCTTCGGGAGCAGTACTTC. It yields the protein CASTRGLREQYF.

This rearrangement joins TRBV12-3 or TRBV12-4 to TRBJ1-1, with D tentatively TRBD1 (5 bases). Between the trimmed V and J ends, which lost 6 bases and 4 bases, there was a span of 12 bases. The CDR3 contains 13 residues. The CDR3 DNA reads as TGTGCCAGCAGCTTGGGACGGATCACTGAAGCTTTCTTT. This encodes CASSLGRITEAFF.

This sequence joins TRBV7-6 and TRBJ2-1; 9 bases fit TRBD1. The V and J ends lost 0 bases and 7 bases, in that order; junction bases with no gene match: 4. The length of the CDR3 is 15 residues. Germline V lookup: CDR1 SGHVS, CDR2 FNYEAQ. CDR3 in DNA: TGTGCCAGCAGCTTAGCGGACAGGGGATGGAATGAGCAGTTCTTC. Its translation is CASSLADRGWNEQFF.

In its sample, this clonotype was seen a few times. This CDR3 reads CASTNWGTGDNYGYTF. The CDR3 DNA follows: TGTGCCAGCACCAATTGGGGGACAGGGGATAACTATGGCTACACCTTC. This chain joins TRBV28 and TRBJ1-2; 10 bases agree with TRBD1. J was trimmed by 1 base and V by 7 bases; bases with no gene match: 9. The CDR3 consists of 16 residues. Germline CDR1 and CDR2: MDHEN and SYDVKM.